A selection of T cell receptor beta chains follows, all from one sample in a study of shared clonotypes between healthy human individuals. TCRdb keeps only in-frame clones here, not all; method: immunoSEQ multiplex PCR. The sample includes nearly 1,000,000 clones, roughly 72% seen only once; the top ten take approximately 1.5%. The specimen sequenced was memory CD4+ T cells sorted from blood. These receptors all come from a man aged 18 to 30 in good health. Both conserved end residues are part of each CDR3. Fields, in order: CDR3 protein, CDR3 DNA, clone size, J gene, D gene, V gene. D genes are given only for firm matches. The size field is filled for only some rows; it gives once, few, many or a size class.

CDR3 protein: CASSLELAGALIVEQFF
CDR3 DNA: TGCGCCAGCAGCTTGGAACTAGCGGGAGCTCTGATCGTTGAGCAGTTCTTC
clone size: -
J gene: TRBJ2-1
D gene: TRBD2
V gene: TRBV5-1

CDR3 protein: CAWDLPGHGYTF
CDR3 DNA: TGTGCCTGGGACCTCCCCGGGCATGGCTACACCTTC
clone size: -
J gene: TRBJ1-2
D gene: -
V gene: TRBV30

CDR3 protein: CASSLVAGPYEQYF
CDR3 DNA: TGTGCCAGCAGCTTAGTGGCTGGACCCTACGAGCAGTACTTC
clone size: -
J gene: TRBJ2-7
D gene: -
V gene: TRBV7-2

CDR3 protein: CASSLALTGDTDTQYF
CDR3 DNA: TGTGCCAGCAGCTTAGCCCTGACAGGGGACACAGATACGCAGTATTTT
clone size: once
J gene: TRBJ2-3
D gene: TRBD1
V gene: TRBV7-8

CDR3 protein: CASSLTGGSDTQYF
CDR3 DNA: TGTGCCAGCAGCCTTACAGGGGGCTCAGATACGCAGTATTTT
clone size: few
J gene: TRBJ2-3
D gene: TRBD1
V gene: TRBV7-3

CDR3 protein: CASSLDGSIYEQYF
CDR3 DNA: TGTGCCAGCAGTCTCGACGGCAGCATCTACGAGCAGTACTTC
clone size: -
J gene: TRBJ2-7
D gene: -
V gene: TRBV28

CDR3 protein: CASSLNSILNQETQYF
CDR3 DNA: TGTGCCAGCAGCTTAAACAGTATCTTGAACCAAGAGACCCAGTACTTC
clone size: -
J gene: TRBJ2-5
D gene: -
V gene: TRBV7-2

CDR3 protein: CASSQMDGYTEAFF
CDR3 DNA: TGTGCCAGCAGCCAAATGGACGGGTACACTGAAGCTTTCTTT
clone size: many
J gene: TRBJ1-1
D gene: -
V gene: TRBV5-4

CDR3 protein: CASSPYRTGGLDTQYF
CDR3 DNA: TGTGCCAGCTCACCTTATCGGACAGGGGGCTTAGATACGCAGTATTTT
clone size: -
J gene: TRBJ2-3
D gene: TRBD1
V gene: TRBV18

CDR3 protein: CASSHPGDGYTF
CDR3 DNA: TGTGCCAGTAGTCACCCAGGGGATGGCTACACCTTC
clone size: once
J gene: TRBJ1-2
D gene: -
V gene: TRBV19

CDR3 protein: CASRGTENTEAFF
CDR3 DNA: TGTGCCAGCCGAGGGACAGAGAACACTGAAGCTTTCTTT
clone size: -
J gene: TRBJ1-1
D gene: TRBD1
V gene: TRBV6-5

CDR3 protein: CASSPWDGNTEAFF
CDR3 DNA: TGTGCCAGCTCACCATGGGACGGGAACACTGAAGCTTTCTTT
clone size: -
J gene: TRBJ1-1
D gene: -
V gene: TRBV18

CDR3 protein: CASSVGSGSKFYGYTF
CDR3 DNA: TGTGCCAGCAGCGTAGGATCAGGGTCGAAGTTCTATGGCTACACCTTC
clone size: -
J gene: TRBJ1-2
D gene: -
V gene: TRBV9

CDR3 protein: CASRRLAATGELFF
CDR3 DNA: TGTGCCAGTAGGCGGCTAGCGGCCACCGGGGAGCTGTTTTTT
clone size: -
J gene: TRBJ2-2
D gene: TRBD2
V gene: TRBV19

CDR3 protein: CASSLTGPNEKLFF
CDR3 DNA: TGCGCCAGCAGCCTGACAGGGCCAAATGAAAAACTGTTTTTT
clone size: -
J gene: TRBJ1-4
D gene: TRBD1
V gene: TRBV4-1

CDR3 protein: CASREQGPPYEQYF
CDR3 DNA: TGTGCCAGCAGGGAACAGGGACCCCCCTACGAGCAGTACTTC
clone size: -
J gene: TRBJ2-7
D gene: -
V gene: TRBV5-6

CDR3 protein: CAWSRLFEAVDNSPLHF
CDR3 DNA: TGTGCCTGGAGTAGGCTCTTCGAAGCGGTCGATAATTCACCCCTCCACTTT
clone size: few
J gene: TRBJ1-6
D gene: -
V gene: TRBV30

CDR3 protein: CASSKAGSGNTIYF
CDR3 DNA: TGTGCCAGCAGCAAAGCGGGCTCTGGAAACACCATATATTTT
clone size: -
J gene: TRBJ1-3
D gene: -
V gene: TRBV21-1

CDR3 protein: CASSPDRGEIYEQYF
CDR3 DNA: TGTGCCAGCAGCCCCGACAGGGGAGAGATCTACGAGCAGTACTTC
clone size: once
J gene: TRBJ2-7
D gene: TRBD1
V gene: TRBV7-2

CDR3 protein: CASGPTDTQYF
CDR3 DNA: TGTGCCAGCGGCCCGACAGATACGCAGTATTTT
clone size: -
J gene: TRBJ2-3
D gene: -
V gene: TRBV25-1

CDR3 protein: CASSPGGGVTGELFF
CDR3 DNA: TGTGCCAGCAGTCCCGGAGGGGGAGTCACCGGGGAGCTGTTTTTT
clone size: -
J gene: TRBJ2-2
D gene: -
V gene: TRBV6-6

CDR3 protein: CASSEVAGGSEQFF
CDR3 DNA: TGCGCCAGCAGTGAAGTAGCGGGGGGTAGTGAGCAGTTCTTC
clone size: -
J gene: TRBJ2-1
D gene: TRBD2
V gene: TRBV10-1

CDR3 protein: CASSFPASGSSSYNEQFF
CDR3 DNA: TGTGCCAGCAGCTTTCCAGCTAGCGGGAGTTCTTCCTACAATGAGCAGTTCTTC
clone size: -
J gene: TRBJ2-1
D gene: TRBD2
V gene: TRBV7-2

CDR3 protein: CAWSSGDGNTIYF
CDR3 DNA: TGTGCCTGGAGTTCAGGGGACGGAAACACCATATATTTT
clone size: -
J gene: TRBJ1-3
D gene: -
V gene: TRBV30

CDR3 protein: CASSSAGGADTQYF
CDR3 DNA: TGTGCCAGCAGCTCGGCCGGGGGCGCAGATACGCAGTATTTT
clone size: -
J gene: TRBJ2-3
D gene: -
V gene: TRBV11-3

CDR3 protein: CASPPRRVDTDTQYF
CDR3 DNA: TGTGCCAGCCCTCCAAGGAGGGTTGACACAGATACGCAGTATTTT
clone size: -
J gene: TRBJ2-3
D gene: -
V gene: TRBV28

CDR3 protein: CAWSVSSQGAGYTF
CDR3 DNA: TGTGCCTGGAGTGTATCCTCCCAGGGGGCTGGCTACACCTTC
clone size: -
J gene: TRBJ1-2
D gene: TRBD1
V gene: TRBV30

CDR3 protein: CSAISGPEAFF
CDR3 DNA: TGCAGTGCTATTTCGGGGCCTGAAGCTTTCTTT
clone size: few
J gene: TRBJ1-1
D gene: -
V gene: TRBV20-1

CDR3 protein: CASSLALGVPLHF
CDR3 DNA: TGTGCCAGCAGCTTGGCCTTGGGGGTACCCCTCCACTTT
clone size: -
J gene: TRBJ1-6
D gene: -
V gene: TRBV5-6

CDR3 protein: CASSLGQRDTGELFF
CDR3 DNA: TGTGCCAGCAGCTTGGGCCAGAGGGACACCGGGGAGCTGTTTTTT
clone size: -
J gene: TRBJ2-2
D gene: -
V gene: TRBV5-4

CDR3 protein: CASSEQPSYGYTF
CDR3 DNA: TGCGCCAGCAGTGAACAGCCATCCTATGGCTACACCTTC
clone size: -
J gene: TRBJ1-2
D gene: -
V gene: TRBV10-1

CDR3 protein: CASSLDPGITEAFF
CDR3 DNA: TGTGCCAGCAGCTTAGATCCCGGGATCACTGAAGCTTTCTTT
clone size: -
J gene: TRBJ1-1
D gene: -
V gene: TRBV11-2

CDR3 protein: CSALQGREQYF
CDR3 DNA: TGCAGTGCTTTACAGGGGCGCGAGCAGTACTTC
clone size: -
J gene: TRBJ2-7
D gene: TRBD1
V gene: TRBV20-1

CDR3 protein: CAWSWGDYEQYF
CDR3 DNA: TGTGCCTGGAGTTGGGGGGACTACGAGCAGTACTTC
clone size: few
J gene: TRBJ2-7
D gene: -
V gene: TRBV30

CDR3 protein: CATSRGANTGELFF
CDR3 DNA: TGTGCCACCAGCAGGGGGGCAAACACCGGGGAGCTGTTTTTT
clone size: -
J gene: TRBJ2-2
D gene: -
V gene: TRBV15

CDR3 protein: CAWDRGGPEAFF
CDR3 DNA: TGTGCCTGGGACAGGGGAGGGCCTGAAGCTTTCTTT
clone size: many
J gene: TRBJ1-1
D gene: TRBD1
V gene: TRBV30

CDR3 protein: CASSGDRAGRYNEQFF
CDR3 DNA: TGTGCCAGCAGCGGGGACAGGGCTGGCCGTTACAATGAGCAGTTCTTC
clone size: few
J gene: TRBJ2-1
D gene: TRBD1
V gene: TRBV5-4

CDR3 protein: CASSPQGSNEQYF
CDR3 DNA: TGTGCCAGCTCCCCACAGGGGTCGAACGAGCAGTACTTC
clone size: -
J gene: TRBJ2-7
D gene: TRBD1
V gene: TRBV18

CDR3 protein: CASGLRLAASHTQYF
CDR3 DNA: TGTGCTAGTGGTTTGCGACTAGCAGCTTCCCATACGCAGTATTTT
clone size: -
J gene: TRBJ2-3
D gene: TRBD2
V gene: TRBV12-5

CDR3 protein: CASRAGVGNQPQHF
CDR3 DNA: TGTGCCAGCAGGGCAGGGGTTGGCAATCAGCCCCAGCATTTT
clone size: -
J gene: TRBJ1-5
D gene: -
V gene: TRBV2

CDR3 protein: CASTKGGNKGAFYEQYF
CDR3 DNA: TGTGCCAGCACCAAAGGGGGTAACAAGGGGGCATTTTACGAGCAGTACTTC
clone size: -
J gene: TRBJ2-7
D gene: -
V gene: TRBV21-1

CDR3 protein: CAISGGSEYEQYF
CDR3 DNA: TGTGCCATCAGTGGGGGGAGTGAATACGAGCAGTACTTC
clone size: few
J gene: TRBJ2-7
D gene: -
V gene: TRBV10-3

CDR3 protein: CASATSSDTGELFF
CDR3 DNA: TGTGCCAGCGCGACTAGTTCGGACACCGGGGAGCTGTTTTTT
clone size: -
J gene: TRBJ2-2
D gene: -
V gene: TRBV2

CDR3 protein: CASSDWTASNQPQHF
CDR3 DNA: TGTGCCAGCAGTGATTGGACGGCTAGCAATCAGCCCCAGCATTTT
clone size: few
J gene: TRBJ1-5
D gene: -
V gene: TRBV6-1

CDR3 protein: CASRPRGTNTGELFF
CDR3 DNA: TGTGCCAGTAGGCCCCGCGGTACTAACACCGGGGAGCTGTTTTTT
clone size: -
J gene: TRBJ2-2
D gene: -
V gene: TRBV19

CDR3 protein: CASSESRVGLVGPLHF
CDR3 DNA: TGTGCCAGCAGTGAAAGCAGGGTAGGATTAGTGGGACCCCTCCACTTT
clone size: once
J gene: TRBJ1-6
D gene: -
V gene: TRBV25-1

CDR3 protein: CASIRDRVGFYGYTF
CDR3 DNA: TGTGCCAGCATTAGGGACAGGGTGGGCTTCTATGGCTACACCTTC
clone size: -
J gene: TRBJ1-2
D gene: TRBD1
V gene: TRBV6-1

CDR3 protein: CASSRTDYTQYF
CDR3 DNA: TGTGCCAGCTCGCGGACTGATTATACGCAGTATTTT
clone size: once
J gene: TRBJ2-3
D gene: -
V gene: TRBV18

CDR3 protein: CASSYDSTDTQYF
CDR3 DNA: TGTGCCAGCAGTTACGACTCCACAGATACGCAGTATTTT
clone size: -
J gene: TRBJ2-3
D gene: -
V gene: TRBV6-5

CDR3 protein: CASFTPPSQPYF
CDR3 DNA: TGTGCCAGCTTCACCCCCCCTAGCCAGCCGTACTTC
clone size: -
J gene: TRBJ2-5
D gene: -
V gene: TRBV7-2

CDR3 protein: CASSRGAGPQHF
CDR3 DNA: TGTGCCAGCTCGAGGGGGGCAGGTCCCCAGCATTTT
clone size: once
J gene: TRBJ1-5
D gene: -
V gene: TRBV2

CDR3 protein: CASTLQGRRNEKLFF
CDR3 DNA: TGTGCCAGCACCCTTCAGGGCAGGCGTAATGAAAAACTGTTTTTT
clone size: -
J gene: TRBJ1-4
D gene: -
V gene: TRBV28

CDR3 protein: CASSADRNTQYF
CDR3 DNA: TGTGCCAGCAGCGCCGACCGTAATACGCAGTATTTT
clone size: -
J gene: TRBJ2-3
D gene: -
V gene: TRBV5-4

CDR3 protein: CASSFSANTGELFF
CDR3 DNA: TGTGCCAGCAGCTTCTCAGCGAACACCGGGGAGCTGTTTTTT
clone size: few
J gene: TRBJ2-2
D gene: -
V gene: TRBV11-1

CDR3 protein: CASSPQTSGGAFIPDTQYF
CDR3 DNA: TGCGCCAGCAGCCCCCAGACTAGCGGGGGGGCCTTTATCCCAGATACGCAGTATTTT
clone size: -
J gene: TRBJ2-3
D gene: TRBD2
V gene: TRBV5-1